This T cell receptor (beta chain) was sequenced in a study of blood T cells in healthy people across ages. With a J-beta primer mix and a sample-barcoded 5' primer, a second PCR ran about 7 to 12 cycles. TCRdb re-derived calls from the 5' RACE reads in MiXCR, one entry per CDR3 protein. The sample consists of fewer than 1.5 million distinct CDR3 sequences, about 40% of them appearing once. The CDR3 contains 13 residues. The V end lost 3 bases, the J end lost 4 bases, and 9 bases lay between the germline ends. CDR1 and CDR2 (germline): SGHDN, FVKESK. The receptor's source is a woman younger than 30 in good health. The J gene is TRBJ1-2, the V gene TRBV14, with D possibly TRBD1 on 5 matching bases. The sequenced material came from blood. CDR3 DNA sequence: TGTGCCAGCAGCCACGACAGCCCCTATGGCTACACCTTC. This sequence encodes CASSHDSPYGYTF. Together with reference TRBV14 and TRBJ1-2, the CDR3 gives the full variable domain: EAGVTQFPSHSVIEKGQTVTLRCDPISGHDNLYWYRRVMGKEIKFLLHFVKESKQDESGMPNNRFLAERTGGTYSTLKVQPAELEDSGVYFCASSHDSPYGYTFGSGTRLTVV.